Below, one T cell receptor beta chain is given with its context. This sample was taken from a study of T cells of healthy individuals. The CDR3 runs 10 residues. CDR1 SQVTM and CDR2 ANQGSEA come from the germline V gene. V lost 4 bases and J lost 3, with 3 bases in between. MiXCR was run by TCRdb on the 5' RACE reads, yielding one entry per CDR3 protein. This sample carries fewer than 75,000 distinct CDR3 sequences, 15% to 20% of them seen once, and the ten largest clones take 4% to 5%. The genes are TRBV29-1 and TRBJ2-5; D remains unclear. The TCR sequence derives from a human donor in good health. The CDR3 DNA is TGCAGCGTTGCGGAAGAGACCCAGTACTTC. Protein product: CSVAEETQYF.